Below are 2 T cell receptor beta chains sequenced from a single sample in a study of blood T cells in healthy people across ages. Together with a sample-barcoded 5' primer, a J-beta primer mix was included in a second PCR lasting about 6 to 11 cycles. TCRdb passed the 5' RACE reads through MiXCR, listing each CDR3 protein once. Of 750,000 to 1,000,000 distinct CDR3 sequences listed, almost 30% were seen once; the top ten hold about 10%. In addition, the sample was reused for a study of T cells of mothers and their children.

What was sequenced was blood. Every receptor here comes from a woman in her forties in good health.

The chain carries TRBV6-1 and TRBJ2-1; D perhaps matches TRBD2 (6 bases). Germline loops: CDR1 MNHNS, CDR2 SASEGT. The V end lost 7 bases, the J end lost 6 bases, and 19 bases lay between the germline ends. The CDR3 loop spans 15 amino acids. This CDR3 reads CASTEDTSTPNEQFF. The CDR3 DNA reads as TGTGCCAGCACCGAAGATACTAGCACCCCCAATGAGCAGTTCTTC.

The J gene is TRBJ2-7, the V gene TRBV10-3, with 7 bases matching TRBD1. V lost 4 bases to trimming and J lost 4 bases; unmatched junction nucleotides: 10. From germline, CDR1 is ENHRY and CDR2 SYGVKD. This CDR3 comprises 15 residues. The CDR3 protein is CAISGTERGQYEQYF. In nucleotides, the CDR3 is TGTGCCATCAGTGGGACCGAGAGGGGACAGTACGAGCAGTACTTC.